A single sample is the source of the 29 T cell receptor beta chains below, sequenced in a study of STAT5B mutations in CD4+ large granular lymphocyte leukemia. The table came from immunoSEQ multiplex PCR; TCRdb's copy has only in-frame clones and leaves some out. The sample yields about 33,000 clones, about four fifths seen once. The source material was CD4+ T cells from blood buffy coats. These receptor sequences come from a human donor in good health.

The V call is TRBV18, the J call TRBJ2-3; D unresolved. V was trimmed by 1 base and J by 5 bases, leaving 4 bases between them. This CDR3 has 12 residues. Germline assignment: CDR1 KGHSH and CDR2 LQKENI. The DNA of the CDR3 is TGTGCCAGCTCACCACAGGAAGATACGCAGTATTTT. Residues: CASSPQEDTQYF.

This rearrangement joins TRBV5-8 to TRBJ1-2; no firm D call. The CDR3 covers 13 residues. Trimming stripped 8 bases from V and 5 bases from J, with 16 bases between. CDR1 SGHTS and CDR2 YDEGEE come from the germline V gene. CDR3 residues: CASSVGFGYGYTF. CDR3 nucleotide sequence: TGTGCCAGTTCTGTAGGGTTTGGTTATGGCTACACCTTC.

The V call is TRBV7-8, the J call TRBJ2-5, with D possibly being TRBD1 (5 bases). The CDR3 spans 14 residues. Germline CDR1 and CDR2: SGHVS and FQNEAQ. Trimming removed 0 bases from V and 5 bases from J, with 10 bases in between. The CDR3 DNA follows: TGTGCCAGCAGCTTAGCCAGGGATCGGGAGACCCAGTACTTC. Residues: CASSLARDRETQYF.

The rearrangement joins TRBV29-1 to TRBJ2-3; D not certain. Germline loops: CDR1 SQVTM, CDR2 ANQGSEA. This CDR3 spans 12 amino acids. Trimming left V 4 bases short and J 5 bases short, with 10 bases between. The CDR3 nucleotides are TGCAGCGTTGCCTCCGTCGAAGATACGCAGTATTTT. Protein: CSVASVEDTQYF.

The chain carries TRBV30 and TRBJ2-1; D gene ambiguous. The CDR3 sequence is 12 residues long. V lost 4 bases and J 4 bases, leaving 8 bases between the germline ends. The germline gives CDR1 GTSNPN, CDR2 SVGIG (reference sequence). This CDR3 is CAWTQEYNEQFF. The CDR3 nucleotides are TGTGCCTGGACCCAGGAGTACAATGAGCAGTTCTTC.

J is TRBJ1-2 and V is TRBV7-2; maybe TRBD1 (6 bases). CDR1 SGHTA and CDR2 FQGNSA come from the germline V gene. Trimming took off 1 base at V and 6 bases at J, with 6 bases between the two ends. CDR3 length: 12 amino acids. The CDR3 DNA reads as TGTGCCAGCAGCTTAGAGGGGGATGGCTACACCTTC. Protein: CASSLEGDGYTF.

The CDR3 sequence is CAWSLHSGRARDTQYF. In DNA form, the CDR3 reads TGTGCCTGGAGCCTCCATAGCGGGAGGGCCCGAGATACGCAGTATTTT. V gene TRBV30 combines with J gene TRBJ2-3, with 11 positions matching TRBD2. This CDR3 has 16 residues. J gave up 5 bases and V 3 bases, and 10 bases lay outside the gene matches. Germline CDR1 is GTSNPN and CDR2 is SVGIG (reference sequence). The entire variable domain, with the rest obtained from reference TRBV30 and TRBJ2-3, is as follows: SQTIHQWPATLVQPVGSPLSLECTVEGTSNPNLYWYRQAAGRGLQLLFYSVGIGQISSEVPQNLSASRPQDRQFILSSKKLLLSDSGFYLCAWSLHSGRARDTQYFGPGTRLTVL.

The rearrangement joins TRBV14 to TRBJ1-4; D possibly corresponds to TRBD1 (5 bases). Trimming took off 1 base at V and 4 bases at J, with 16 bases between the two ends. The CDR3 has 17 amino acids. CDR1 and CDR2 from the germline V gene are SGHDN and FVKESK. The CDR3 nucleotides read TGTGCCAGCAGCCAAGGGAGTGTTTCAGGGCGTAATGAAAAACTGTTTTTT. As protein: CASSQGSVSGRNEKLFF.

This chain links TRBV4-3 with TRBJ1-4; 7 bases fit TRBD1. Germline V CDR1 and CDR2: LGHNA, YSLEER. CDR3 length: 15 residues. V shed 3 bases and J 7 bases; nucleotides not matched to a gene: 8. The CDR3 DNA reads TGCGCCAGCAGCCAGGCGACAGGGTCTTTTGAAAAACTGTTTTTT. Amino acids: CASSQATGSFEKLFF.

This chain joins TRBV28 and TRBJ1-1, with TRBD1 as a possible D gene (5 bases). Germline values: CDR1 MDHEN, CDR2 SYDVKM. CDR3 length equals 14 residues. V lost 6 bases, J lost 0 bases, and 11 bases lay in between. CDR3 nucleotides: TGTGCCAGCAGGACAGCCTCTTTGAACACTGAAGCTTTCTTT. Translating it yields CASRTASLNTEAFF.

The chain is built from TRBV9 and TRBJ2-3; 8 bases align to TRBD2. The V gene end was trimmed by 3 bases and the J gene end by 5 bases; junction bases not matched to a gene: 14. CDR3 length: 17 amino acids. Germline values: CDR1 SGDLS, CDR2 YYNGEE. The CDR3 loop reads CASSARSGAGAGDTQYF. In DNA form, the CDR3 reads TGTGCCAGCAGCGCCCGTAGCGGGGCTGGGGCAGGAGATACGCAGTATTTT.

The J gene is TRBJ1-2, the V gene TRBV19, with D possibly matching TRBD1 (6 bases). From germline, CDR1 is LNHDA and CDR2 SQIVND (reference sequence). V dropped 4 bases and J dropped 2 bases, with 11 bases sitting between them. CDR3 length: 14 residues. DNA for the CDR3: TGTGCCAGTAGTAAACAGGGTTTCAACTATGGCTACACCTTC. Translated, it gives CASSKQGFNYGYTF.

The CDR3 protein is CASSLYGTSGFPQETQYF. CDR3 bases: TGCGCCAGCAGCTTGTATGGGACTAGCGGGTTCCCTCAAGAGACCCAGTACTTC. The V gene is TRBV5-1, the J gene TRBJ2-5; 12 nucleotides line up with TRBD2. The CDR3 contains 18 residues. Germline CDR1 and CDR2: SGHRS and YFSETQ. V shed 1 base, J shed 2 bases, and the junction held 9 bases outside the gene matches.

The rearrangement links TRBV28 to TRBJ2-7; perhaps TRBD2 as D (6 bases). V was shortened by 10 bases and J by 2 bases, with 15 bases between the two germline ends. The CDR3 contains 13 residues. Germline CDR1 MDHEN, CDR2 SYDVKM. CDR3 amino acids: CAISAGLAYEQYF. The CDR3 coding sequence is TGTGCCATCTCGGCGGGGCTGGCCTACGAGCAGTACTTC. The complete variable domain, with remaining parts taken from reference TRBV28 and TRBJ2-7, reads DVKVTQSSRYLVKRTGEKVFLECVQDMDHENMFWYRQDPGLGLRLIYFSYDVKMKEKGDIPEGYSVSREKKERFSLILESASTNQTSMYLCAISAGLAYEQYFGPGTRLTVT.

The chain uses TRBV30 and TRBJ1-4, with 7 bases that match TRBD1. After removal of 3 bases from V and 6 bases from J, the junction contained 4 bases not matched to a gene. Germline CDR1 and CDR2: GTSNPN and SVGIG (reference sequence). The CDR3 consists of 13 residues. The CDR3 DNA reads TGTGCCTGGAGCAGGGGGGGGGATGAAAAACTGTTTTTT. Encoded protein: CAWSRGGDEKLFF.

This clone has just a few counts. This chain uses TRBV28 with TRBJ2-7; TRBD1 might be the D (5 bases). Germline V gene lookup returns CDR1 MDHEN and CDR2 SYDVKM. This CDR3 spans 13 amino acids. V shed 7 bases and J shed 1 base, with 11 bases lying between them. The CDR3 loop is CASIPGQSYEQYF. In nucleotides, the CDR3 is TGTGCCAGCATACCTGGACAATCCTACGAGCAGTACTTC.

The V gene is TRBV27, the J gene TRBJ2-7; 11 bases line up with TRBD2. This CDR3 contains 17 residues. Germline-derived CDR1 and CDR2 are MNHEY and SMNVEV (reference sequence). Germline trimming cut 0 bases from V and 0 bases from J; bases unmatched to any gene: 4. CDR3: CASSLSGLAGGSYEQYF. CDR3 sequence (DNA): TGTGCCAGCAGTTTATCAGGTCTAGCGGGAGGCTCCTACGAGCAGTACTTC.

This chain uses TRBV21-1 with TRBJ1-1. TRBV21-1 is recorded as a pseudogene. The CDR3 runs 12 residues. The DNA for the CDR3 is TGTGCCAGGGGGGGCAGGAACACTGAAGCTTTCTTT. Translating it yields CARGGRNTEAFF.

The chain couples TRBV5-1 to TRBJ2-1; 13 nucleotides agree with TRBD2. The CDR3 extends over 17 amino acids. The ends lost 7 bases at V and 1 base at J; junction bases unmatched: 8. Germline CDR1 is SGHRS and CDR2 is YFSETQ. The CDR3 region has the DNA TGCGCCAGCCTCGGACTAGCGGGAGCGGGTTCCTACAATGAGCAGTTCTTC. Translating gives CASLGLAGAGSYNEQFF.

The V call is TRBV7-2, the J call TRBJ2-3; tentatively, D is TRBD1 (5 bases). Trimming removed 7 bases from V and 6 bases from J, with 17 bases in between. Germline lookup yields CDR1 SGHTA and CDR2 FQGNSA. The CDR3 is 14 residues long. The CDR3 spells CASISGRAGDTQYF. CDR3 sequence (DNA): TGTGCCAGCATTAGTGGCAGGGCAGGGGATACGCAGTATTTT.

V is TRBV7-9 and J is TRBJ1-2, with D maybe TRBD1 (5 bases). Per the germline V gene, CDR1 is SEHNR and CDR2 is FQNEAQ (reference sequence). This CDR3 region has 17 residues. Trimming left V 1 base short and J 6 bases short, with 21 bases between. The CDR3 nucleotides read TGTGCCAGCAGCTTAGATTATGGGACTTCCCAAGCGGATGGCTACACCTTC. This translates into CASSLDYGTSQADGYTF.

This clone has more than one count but fewer than ten. The V gene is TRBV14, the J gene TRBJ2-7, with D possibly being TRBD1 (5 bases). CDR1 and CDR2 (germline): SGHDN, FVKESK. The CDR3 has 13 residues. The V end was cut by 5 bases, the J end by 1 base, with 9 bases between. The CDR3 DNA is TGTGCCAGCAGCGTGGACACATCCTACGAGCAGTACTTC. It encodes CASSVDTSYEQYF. The variable domain in full, completed from reference TRBV14 and TRBJ2-7, reads EAGVTQFPSHSVIEKGQTVTLRCDPISGHDNLYWYRRVMGKEIKFLLHFVKESKQDESGMPNNRFLAERTGGTYSTLKVQPAELEDSGVYFCASSVDTSYEQYFGPGTRLTVT.

The V gene is TRBV6-5, the J gene TRBJ1-5, with unresolved D. Deletions cut 3 bases from V and 6 bases from J, with 3 bases between. CDR1 MNHEY and CDR2 SVGAGI come from the germline V gene. The CDR3 has 11 amino acids. DNA of the CDR3: TGTGCCAGCAGTTATTGTCAGCCCCAGCATTTT. It specifies CASSYCQPQHF.

V usage is TRBV18 and J usage is TRBJ2-3; D is unresolved. Trimming removed 5 bases from V and 1 base from J, with 10 bases in between. CDR3 size: 14 residues. CDR1 and CDR2 from the germline V gene are KGHSH and LQKENI. For the CDR3, the DNA is TGTGCCAGCTCATCCGGTGAGGGCACAGATACGCAGTATTTT. Amino acids: CASSSGEGTDTQYF.

The chain carries TRBV28 and TRBJ2-7; D may be TRBD1 (5 bases). Germline CDR1 and CDR2: MDHEN and SYDVKM. CDR3 length equals 13 residues. The germline V and J ends were trimmed by 6 bases and 6 bases, with 15 bases remaining between them. CDR3 loop: CASRASGFREQYF. The CDR3 DNA reads TGTGCCAGCAGAGCATCAGGGTTCCGCGAGCAGTACTTC.

This clone has only a few counts. This chain connects TRBV4-2 to TRBJ1-1; D not certain. The CDR3 runs 11 residues. Between the trimmed V and J ends, which lost 9 bases and 1 base, there was a span of 6 bases. Germline V gene lookup returns CDR1 LGHNA and CDR2 YNFKEQ. CDR3 protein: CASTQNTEAFF. For the CDR3, the DNA is TGTGCCAGTACCCAGAACACTGAAGCTTTCTTT.

In its sample, this clone was seen a few times. V and J are TRBV6-9 and TRBJ1-5, with D unclear. The V gene lost 7 bases and the J gene lost 0 bases, with 7 bases spanning the gap. Germline CDR1 reads MNHGY; CDR2 reads SVAAGI. The CDR3 is 13 amino acids. CDR3 DNA: TGTGCCAGCAAGGAGTTTAGCAATCAGCCCCAGCATTTT. Translation: CASKEFSNQPQHF.

The chain carries TRBV5-1 and TRBJ2-3; TRBD1 matches at 9 bases. Losses at the gene ends were 0 bases for V and 2 bases for J; bases not matched to a gene: 4. The germline V gene encodes CDR1 SGHRS and CDR2 YFSETQ. The CDR3 length is 16 residues. The DNA for the CDR3 is TGCGCCAGCAGCTTGGGGGACAGGGTCCTCACAGATACGCAGTATTTT. This codes for CASSLGDRVLTDTQYF.

The rearrangement links TRBV15 to TRBJ1-1; 7 bases are a match to TRBD1. The germline gives CDR1 LNHNV, CDR2 YYDKDF (reference sequence). The V segment lost 0 bases and the J segment 2 bases; nucleotides outside the gene matches: 21. The CDR3 totals 21 residues. Here the CDR3 DNA reads TGTGCCACCAGCAGAGATGGTTGGGGCAGGGGGGAGGAGGATTATAACACTGAAGCTTTCTTT. Translation gives CATSRDGWGRGEEDYNTEAFF. Drawing the rest from reference TRBV15 and TRBJ1-1, the complete variable domain is DAMVIQNPRYQVTQFGKPVTLSCSQTLNHNVMYWYQQKSSQAPKLLFHYYDKDFNNEADTPDNFQSRRPNTSFCFLDIRSPGLGDTAMYLCATSRDGWGRGEEDYNTEAFFGQGTRLTVV.